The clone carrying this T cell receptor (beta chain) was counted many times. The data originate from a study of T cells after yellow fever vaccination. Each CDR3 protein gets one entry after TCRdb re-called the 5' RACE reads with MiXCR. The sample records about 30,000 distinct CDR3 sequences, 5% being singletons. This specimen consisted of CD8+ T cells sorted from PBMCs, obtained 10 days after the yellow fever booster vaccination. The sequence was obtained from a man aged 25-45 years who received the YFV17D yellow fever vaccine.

The DNA of the CDR3 is TGTGCCAGCAGCCAAGATTTAAACAATGAGCAGTTCTTC. It translates to CASSQDLNNEQFF. The chain employs TRBV14 and TRBJ2-1, with D unclear. The germline V gene encodes CDR1 SGHDN and CDR2 FVKESK. CDR3 length: 13 residues. The V end lost 0 bases, the J end lost 5 bases, and 5 bases lay between the germline ends.